The source of this TCR beta chain is a study of beta chain features in type 1 diabetes. Study-wide context: The study found patients and healthy donors alike in age, gender and cell yields.

cDNA synthesis used the whole RNA isolate, giving expressed TCRB sequences. Here immunoSEQ multiplex PCR was the method, and the copy in TCRdb shows in-frame clones only, minus some. The table has tens of thousands of clones, around 45% seen once. Regarding this clone: The antigen remains undetermined.

Study observations and caveats: Comparison showed that naive, central memory and Treg TCRB repertoires appeared more similar among patients than among healthy donors. For Type 1 diabetes patients, all four CD4+ subsets carried TCRB CDR3s that were moderately but significantly shorter. Any HLA type influence on TCRB rearrangement was left unresolved here.

Material for sequencing was Tregs from blood. The TCR originated in a man aged 25 to 40 with type 1 diabetes.

The CDR3 here is CASSSRTSGTYNEQFF. The CDR3 DNA reads as TGTGCCAGCAGCTCCCGGACTAGCGGGACCTACAATGAGCAGTTCTTC. This rearrangement joins TRBV7-6 to TRBJ2-1, with 12 nucleotides matching TRBD2. The V gene end was trimmed by 4 bases and the J gene end by 2 bases; junction bases not matched to a gene: 3. The CDR3 extends over 16 amino acids. Looked up from germline, CDR1 is SGHVS and CDR2 is FNYEAQ.